The clone carrying this TCR beta chain has more than one count but fewer than ten. This entry belongs to a study of blood T cell repertoires in COVID-19. Study-wide background: T cells, B-cell-depleted T cells, or PBMCs provided the cDNA or gDNA that served as material.

J was trimmed by 1 base and V by 3 bases; bases with no gene match: 2. Germline V gene sequence: CDR1 SGHRS, CDR2 YFSETQ. The CDR3 length is 15 residues. Here immunoSEQ multiplex PCR was the method, and the copy in TCRdb shows in-frame clones only, minus some. The sample contains some 220,000 clones, roughly nine tenths of which appear only once. The rearrangement uses TRBV5-1 and TRBJ1-1; 11 bases are shared with TRBD1. The sequence derives from a woman under 30 who had recovered from COVID-19. The sequencing sample was made of peripheral blood. The CDR3 sequence is CASSWDRGANTEAFF. As DNA, the CDR3 is TGCGCCAGCAGCTGGGACAGGGGGGCGAACACTGAAGCTTTCTTT.